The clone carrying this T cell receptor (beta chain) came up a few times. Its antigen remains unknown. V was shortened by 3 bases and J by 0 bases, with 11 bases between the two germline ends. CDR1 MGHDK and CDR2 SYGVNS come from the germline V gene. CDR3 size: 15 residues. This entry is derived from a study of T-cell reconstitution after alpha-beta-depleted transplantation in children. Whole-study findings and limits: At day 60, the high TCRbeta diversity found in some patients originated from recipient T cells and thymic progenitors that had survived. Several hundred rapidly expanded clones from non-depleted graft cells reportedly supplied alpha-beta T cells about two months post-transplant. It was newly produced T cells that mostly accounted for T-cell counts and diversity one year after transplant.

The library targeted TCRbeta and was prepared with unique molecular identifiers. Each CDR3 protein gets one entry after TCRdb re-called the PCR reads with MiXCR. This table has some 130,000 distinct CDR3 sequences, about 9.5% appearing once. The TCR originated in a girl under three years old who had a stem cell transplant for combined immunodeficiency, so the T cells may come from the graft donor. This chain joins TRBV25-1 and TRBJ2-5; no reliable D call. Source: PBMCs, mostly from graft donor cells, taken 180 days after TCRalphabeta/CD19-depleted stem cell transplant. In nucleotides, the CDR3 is TGTGCCAGCAGTGATCTCCTTAGGGACCAAGAGACCCAGTACTTC. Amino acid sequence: CASSDLLRDQETQYF.